The present TCR beta chain was sequenced within a study of a mutant IDH1 vaccine in newly diagnosed glioma listed by TCRdb under 2021. In the study overall: Patients received eight vaccinations in weeks 1, 3, 5, 7, 11, 15, 19 and 23, corresponding to visits V03 through V10. For exploratory analyses, approximately 25 treated patients had longitudinal TCRB deep sequencing done wherever samples were available. Prior to enrollment, patients had been given standard therapy consisting of radiotherapy alone, temozolomide alone, or radiochemotherapy with temozolomide, with the combination given to most patients. In the chemotherapy-containing groups, vaccination started alongside temozolomide cycles, whereas in patients who had radiotherapy alone it started 4-6 weeks after radiotherapy. Peripheral blood was drawn at six visits: V03 (baseline), V05, V07, V10, V12 and V13. Of the roughly 34 treated patients, about 60% were male and about 40% were female, and the mean age was 40.4 years. Overall study outcomes, separate from this receptor: Immune responses induced by the vaccine were seen in approximately 93% of patients across multiple MHC alleles. Pseudoprogression appeared unrelated to alterations in the top peripheral T cell clonotypes detected by TCRB sequencing. PBMC samples for TCRB deep sequencing were selected based on availability. The authors stated that sample limitations prevented analyses of patient blood samples from being reproduced.

The library relied on the immunoSEQ multiplex PCR assay. Rearranged TCR beta chain sequences were amplified with the hsTCRB Kit following the manufacturer's protocol. TCRB libraries were sequenced on an Illumina MiSeq. Regarding the original processing steps: The proprietary platform of the kit vendor was used for demultiplexing, trimming and gene mapping. The clones in this table, taken by TCRdb from immuneACCESS, are in-frame only. Not every clone is retained; where verified, under half of the shortfall comes from an unresolved V gene, and the cause of the rest is unknown. The V and J calls and clone size were taken over from that table, and D and trimming were inferred from the DNA. Recorded for this sample are 58,000 or so clones; over 70% of them occurred a single time. Approximately 1.4% of the sample comes from the top ten. Regarding this clone: Its antigen is still unknown. No base-level quality is on record; no much larger clone is a single base apart.

Via the germline V gene, CDR1 is MNHEY and CDR2 SVGAGI. V gives up 3 bases and J gives up 1 base, and the segment between their germline ends measures 9 bases. The CDR3 has 15 amino acids, counting the end cysteine and phenylalanine. Here the CDR3 DNA is all that survives: 45 bases in frame from base 1. In the paper's terms, the time point label means: week 23, last vaccination. A 20-mer mutant IDH1 peptide at 300 micrograms in Montanide made up each vaccine dose, which was injected subcutaneously together with topical imiquimod. All donors had newly diagnosed IDH1-mutant astrocytomas of WHO grade 3 or 4 that showed loss of nuclear ATRX. The samples were drawn from NOA16, a multicentre, single-arm, open-label phase I trial in Germany that tested a mutant IDH1 peptide vaccine in humans for the first time. Genomic DNA for TCRB sequencing was extracted from EDTA blood using the DNeasy Blood and Tissue Kit.

The sequence derives from a man aged 35 to 55 with glioma. Rearrangement joined TRBV6-5 to TRBJ2-2, with the D segment possibly TRBD1 or TRBD2, each aligning over 6 bases. This sample comprised PBMCs, obtained from a glioma patient whose treatment included an IDH1 peptide vaccine. This receptor carries the CDR3 CASSYRGRNTGELFF. The nucleotide sequence is given as TGTGCCAGCAGTTATCGGGGGCGGAACACCGGGGAGCTGTTTTTT.